Shown below are 13 T cell receptor beta chains from a single sample sequenced in a study of neurological immune-mediated disorders. MiXCR was run by TCRdb on the 5' RACE reads, yielding one entry per CDR3 protein. The sample has more than 40,000 distinct CDR3 sequences; about 2% are singletons. Sequencing input: PBMCs. The receptor source for this set is a woman in her thirties or forties with multiple sclerosis.

Many counts were recorded for this clonotype. The gene calls are TRBV30 and TRBJ2-6; a weak D match, TRBD2 (6 bases). The CDR3 spans 15 residues. Germline CDR1 GTSNPN, CDR2 SVGIG (reference sequence). Between the trimmed V and J ends, which lost 0 bases and 1 base, there was a span of 7 bases. The CDR3 region has the DNA TGTGCCTGGAGTGTGGGAGGATCTGGGGCCAACGTCCTGACTTTC. This gives the protein CAWSVGGSGANVLTF.

In its sample, this clonotype was seen many times. The chain combines TRBV5-1 with TRBJ2-7; 7 positions match TRBD2. This CDR3 spans 17 amino acids. In germline, CDR1 is SGHRS, CDR2 YFSETQ. V lost 0 bases and J lost 1; bases outside the gene matches: 10. CDR3 protein: CASSLAPGEGPSYEQYF. CDR3 nucleotide sequence: TGCGCCAGCAGCTTGGCCCCCGGGGAGGGCCCTTCCTACGAGCAGTACTTC. Together with reference TRBV5-1 and TRBJ2-7, the CDR3 gives the full variable domain: KAGVTQTPRYLIKTRGQQVTLSCSPISGHRSVSWYQQTPGQGLQFLFEYFSETQRNKGNFPGRFSGRQFSNSRSEMNVSTLELGDSALYLCASSLAPGEGPSYEQYFGPGTRLTVT.

In its sample, this clonotype was seen many times. The V and J genes are TRBV10-3 and TRBJ2-7; TRBD1 or TRBD2 may be the D gene (5 bases each). The CDR3 has 13 amino acids. Germline V CDR1 and CDR2: ENHRY, SYGVKD. V lost 3 bases to trimming and J lost 2 bases, with 8 bases between them. The CDR3 spells CAISDGGPYEQYF. The CDR3 nucleotides read TGTGCCATCAGTGATGGGGGTCCCTACGAGCAGTACTTC.

In this sample, this clonotype turned up many times. The rearrangement joins TRBV5-1 to TRBJ1-1; perhaps TRBD1 as D (5 bases). The V gene lost 5 bases and the J gene lost 4 bases, with 18 bases spanning the gap. The CDR3 is made up of 15 amino acids. CDR1 SGHRS and CDR2 YFSETQ come from the germline V gene. CDR3 bases: TGCGCCAGCAGACCGGAGGCGGGGCTGGGCACTGAAGCTTTCTTT. This codes for CASRPEAGLGTEAFF.

The chain is built from TRBV3-1 and TRBJ2-7; D unclear. The CDR3 consists of 14 residues. V was clipped by 4 bases and J by 5 bases, with 15 bases between them. In germline, CDR1 is LGHDT, CDR2 YNNKEL (reference sequence). The CDR3 region is CASSPPEQVNEQYF. In nucleotides, the CDR3 is TGTGCCAGCAGCCCTCCCGAGCAGGTCAACGAGCAGTACTTC.

This clonotype was seen a few times. This chain joins TRBV14 and TRBJ2-7; 7 positions agree with TRBD1. The CDR3 is 13 amino acids. The J segment lost 7 bases and the V segment lost 6 bases, leaving 9 bases of the junction unmatched. Germline CDR1 is SGHDN and CDR2 is FVKESK. The CDR3 bases are TGTGCCAGCAGACGTACAGGGGAACGGGAGCAGTACTTC. Residues: CASRRTGEREQYF.

This clonotype occurred many times. The J gene is TRBJ2-7, the V gene TRBV4-1; TRBD2 matches at 12 bases. Unmatched junction bases numbered 8, after V lost 3 bases and J lost 2 bases. Looked up from germline, CDR1 is MGHRA and CDR2 is YSYEKL. CDR3 length equals 17 residues. The CDR3 here is CASSQGLSSGGAYEQYF. CDR3 bases: TGCGCCAGCAGCCAGGGACTCTCTAGCGGGGGGGCCTACGAGCAGTACTTC.

This clonotype was counted many times. This chain joins TRBV5-1 and TRBJ1-4; D not resolved. The V end was cut by 1 base, the J end by 0 bases, with 7 bases between. The V gene's germline CDR1 is SGHRS and CDR2 YFSETQ. CDR3 length: 15 amino acids. In nucleotides, the CDR3 is TGCGCCAGCAGCTTGTCATCAGCAACTAATGAAAAACTGTTTTTT. It specifies CASSLSSATNEKLFF.

This clonotype was counted many times. The CDR3 protein is CSARAGTAAYEQYF. As DNA, the CDR3 is TGCAGTGCTAGAGCCGGGACAGCAGCCTACGAGCAGTACTTC. J is TRBJ2-7 and V is TRBV20-1; 7 bases fit TRBD1. Germline V gene lookup returns CDR1 DFQATT and CDR2 SNEGSKA (reference sequence). The CDR3 contains 14 residues. With 1 base clipped from V and 2 bases from J, the junction kept 5 bases outside the gene matches.

In this sample, this clonotype turned up many times. This rearrangement joins TRBV20-1 to TRBJ1-1, with 7 bases identical to TRBD1. The CDR3 loop spans 11 amino acids. The germline V gene encodes CDR1 DFQATT and CDR2 SNEGSKA (reference sequence). The ends lost 5 bases at V and 10 bases at J; junction bases unmatched: 7. CDR3: CSAGGGTGAFF. The CDR3 bases are TGCAGTGCTGGAGGGGGCACGGGAGCTTTCTTT.

Worth noting for this clonotype: This sequence may be a read error, since a much larger clone differs from it by one base. The chain has TRBV20-1 and TRBJ1-2; 7 bases map to TRBD1. The length of the CDR3 is 12 residues. The germline V gene has CDR1 DFQATT and CDR2 SNEGSKA (reference sequence). V shed 7 bases, J shed 4 bases, and the junction held 6 bases outside the gene matches. This CDR3 reads CSDVTGFYGYTF. For the CDR3, the DNA is TGCAGTGACGTGACAGGGTTCTATGGCTACACCTTC.

This clonotype has at least ten counts. The V call is TRBV5-1, the J call TRBJ1-5, with TRBD1 identical over 8 bases. CDR1 and CDR2 from the germline V gene are SGHRS and YFSETQ. The junction had 4 bases not matched to a gene; V was cut back by 2 bases and J by 6 bases. This CDR3 region has 14 residues. CDR3 sequence reads: CASSLDRGGQPQHF. The CDR3 nucleotides read TGCGCCAGCAGCTTAGACAGGGGAGGTCAGCCCCAGCATTTT.

The V gene is TRBV7-9, the J gene TRBJ2-6; D is perhaps TRBD2 (5 bases). Trimming took 8 bases from V and 0 from J, leaving 11 bases between them. The CDR3 sequence is 15 residues long. CDR1 and CDR2 from the germline V gene are SEHNR and FQNEAQ (reference sequence). This CDR3 is CASGRGGSGANVLTF. DNA of the CDR3: TGTGCCAGCGGTCGAGGAGGCTCTGGGGCCAACGTCCTGACTTTC.